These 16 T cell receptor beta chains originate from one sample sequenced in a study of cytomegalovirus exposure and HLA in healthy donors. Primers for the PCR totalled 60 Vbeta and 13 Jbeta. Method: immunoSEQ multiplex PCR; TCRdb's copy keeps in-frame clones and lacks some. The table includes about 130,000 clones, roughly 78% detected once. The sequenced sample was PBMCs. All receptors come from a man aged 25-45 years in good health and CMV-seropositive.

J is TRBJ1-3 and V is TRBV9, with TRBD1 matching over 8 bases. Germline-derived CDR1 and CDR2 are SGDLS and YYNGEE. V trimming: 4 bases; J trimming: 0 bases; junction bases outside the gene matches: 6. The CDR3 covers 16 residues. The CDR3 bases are TGTGCCAGCAGCCAGGGGGCGCCGGGCTCTGGAAACACCATATATTTT. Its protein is CASSQGAPGSGNTIYF.

CDR3 nucleotide sequence: TGCGCCAGCAGCCAAAATTCCGCAGGGGCAAATCAGCCCCAGCATTTT. Residues: CASSQNSAGANQPQHF. V gene TRBV4-1 combines with J gene TRBJ1-5; possibly TRBD1 for D (6 bases). The CDR3 length is 16 residues. Per germline, CDR1 MGHRA and CDR2 YSYEKL. V lost 2 bases and J 4 bases, leaving 15 bases between the germline ends.

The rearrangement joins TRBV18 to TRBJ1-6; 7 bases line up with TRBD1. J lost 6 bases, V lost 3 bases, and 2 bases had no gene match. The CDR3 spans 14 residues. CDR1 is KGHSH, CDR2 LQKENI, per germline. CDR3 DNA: TGTGCCAGCTCACCCCCAGGGGGTAATTCACCCCTCCACTTT. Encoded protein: CASSPPGGNSPLHF.

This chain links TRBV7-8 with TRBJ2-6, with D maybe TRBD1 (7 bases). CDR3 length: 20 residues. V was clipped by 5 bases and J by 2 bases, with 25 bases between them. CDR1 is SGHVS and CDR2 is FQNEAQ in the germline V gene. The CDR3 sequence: CASSERIGRGTPAGANVLTF. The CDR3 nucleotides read TGTGCCAGCAGCGAGAGGATCGGCAGGGGGACTCCGGCTGGGGCCAACGTCCTGACTTTC. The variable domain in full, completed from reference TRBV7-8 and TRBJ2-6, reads GAGVSQSPRYKVAKRGQDVALRCDPISGHVSLFWYQQALGQGPEFLTYFQNEAQLDKSGLPSDRFFAERPEGSVSTLKIQRTQQEDSAVYLCASSERIGRGTPAGANVLTFGAGSRLTVL.

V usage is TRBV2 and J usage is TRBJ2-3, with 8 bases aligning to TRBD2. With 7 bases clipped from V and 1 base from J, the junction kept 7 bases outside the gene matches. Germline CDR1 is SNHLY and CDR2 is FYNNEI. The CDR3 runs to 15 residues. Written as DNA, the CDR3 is TGTGCCAGCATTCGAAGCGGGGGCCGCACAGATACGCAGTATTTT. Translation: CASIRSGGRTDTQYF.

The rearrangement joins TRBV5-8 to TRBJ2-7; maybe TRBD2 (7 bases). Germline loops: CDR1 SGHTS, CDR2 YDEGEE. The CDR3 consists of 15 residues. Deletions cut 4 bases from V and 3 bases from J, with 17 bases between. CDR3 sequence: CASSGIRGGGYEQYF. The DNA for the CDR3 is TGTGCCAGCAGCGGGATAAGGGGAGGGGGCTACGAGCAGTACTTC.

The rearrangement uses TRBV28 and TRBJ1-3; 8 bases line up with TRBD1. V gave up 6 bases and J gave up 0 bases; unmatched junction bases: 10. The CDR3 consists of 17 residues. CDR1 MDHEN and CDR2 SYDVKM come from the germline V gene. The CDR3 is CASRLPGTGRSGNTIYF. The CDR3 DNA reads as TGTGCCAGCAGATTGCCCGGGACAGGACGCTCTGGAAACACCATATATTTT.

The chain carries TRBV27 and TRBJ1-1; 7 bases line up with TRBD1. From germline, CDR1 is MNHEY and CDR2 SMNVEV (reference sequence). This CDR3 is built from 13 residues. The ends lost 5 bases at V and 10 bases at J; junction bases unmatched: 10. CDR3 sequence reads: CASSPNVRGLAFF. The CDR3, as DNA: TGTGCCAGCAGTCCTAACGTCAGGGGGTTAGCTTTCTTT.

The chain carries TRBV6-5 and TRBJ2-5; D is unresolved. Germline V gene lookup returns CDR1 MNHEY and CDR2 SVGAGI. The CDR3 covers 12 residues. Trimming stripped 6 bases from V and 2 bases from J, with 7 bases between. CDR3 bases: TGTGCCAGCAGCTCAGTACAAGAGACCCAGTACTTC. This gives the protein CASSSVQETQYF.

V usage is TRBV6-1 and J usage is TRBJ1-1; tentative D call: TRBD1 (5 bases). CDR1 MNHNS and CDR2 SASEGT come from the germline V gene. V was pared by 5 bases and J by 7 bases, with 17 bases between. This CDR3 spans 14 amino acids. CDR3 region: CASSHGGDRLEAFF. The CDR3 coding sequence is TGTGCCAGCAGTCATGGAGGGGATAGACTTGAAGCTTTCTTT.

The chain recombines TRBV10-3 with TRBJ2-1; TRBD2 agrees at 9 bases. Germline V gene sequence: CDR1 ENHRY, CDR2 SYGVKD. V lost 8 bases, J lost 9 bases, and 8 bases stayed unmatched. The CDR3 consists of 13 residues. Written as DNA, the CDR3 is TGTGCCATCCTGGCGGGGGGGATGACTGAGCAGTTCTTC. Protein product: CAILAGGMTEQFF.

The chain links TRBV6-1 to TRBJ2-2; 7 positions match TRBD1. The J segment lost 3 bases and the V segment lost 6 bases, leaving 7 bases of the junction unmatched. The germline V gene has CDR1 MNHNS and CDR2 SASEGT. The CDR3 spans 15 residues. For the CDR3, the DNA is TGTGCCAGCAGACAAACGACAGGGTACACCGGGGAGCTGTTTTTT. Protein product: CASRQTTGYTGELFF.

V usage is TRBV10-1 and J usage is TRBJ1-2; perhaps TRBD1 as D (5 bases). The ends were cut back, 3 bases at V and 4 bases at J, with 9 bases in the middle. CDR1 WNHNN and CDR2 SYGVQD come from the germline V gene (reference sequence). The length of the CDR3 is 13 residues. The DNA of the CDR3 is TGCGCCAGCAGTGACAGGGAAGTCTATGGCTACACCTTC. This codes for CASSDREVYGYTF.

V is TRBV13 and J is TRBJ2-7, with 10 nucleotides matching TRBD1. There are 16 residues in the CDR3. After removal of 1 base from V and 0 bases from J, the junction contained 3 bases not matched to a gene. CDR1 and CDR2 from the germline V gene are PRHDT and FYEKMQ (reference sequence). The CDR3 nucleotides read TGTGCCAGCAGCTTAGAACGGACAGGGGGCTCCTACGAGCAGTACTTC. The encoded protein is CASSLERTGGSYEQYF.

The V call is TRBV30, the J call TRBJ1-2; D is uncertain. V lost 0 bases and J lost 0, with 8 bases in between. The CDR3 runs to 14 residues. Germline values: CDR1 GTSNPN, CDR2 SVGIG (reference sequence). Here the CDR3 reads CAWSVGRPNYGYTF. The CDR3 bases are TGTGCCTGGAGTGTCGGCAGGCCTAACTATGGCTACACCTTC.

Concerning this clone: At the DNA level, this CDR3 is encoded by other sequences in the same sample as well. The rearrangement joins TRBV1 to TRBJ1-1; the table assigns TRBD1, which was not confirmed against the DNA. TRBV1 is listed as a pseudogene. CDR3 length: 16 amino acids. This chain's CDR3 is CTSSQHRDRMNTEAFF. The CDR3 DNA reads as TGCACCAGCAGCCAACACCGGGACAGGATGAACACTGAGGCTTTCTTT.